Shown below are 24 T cell receptor beta chains from a single sample sequenced in a study of cytomegalovirus exposure and HLA in healthy donors (dated by TCRdb to about 2017). Receptor libraries were prepared by the immunoSEQ multiplex PCR assay. For the multiplex PCR, a mixture combining 60 forward primers for TCR Vbeta segments and 13 reverse primers for TCR Jbeta segments was used. In TCRdb, the immuneACCESS table is reduced to in-frame sequences with V and J assigned. These tables do not hold every clone; where another copy was compared, an unresolved V gene accounts for under half, and the others remain unexplained. The sample has more than 70,000 clones on record, 76% of them singletons. Clones ranked in the top ten supply about 3.1% of the sample. The sample consisted of PBMCs. The source is a man between 40 and 49 years old in good health and CMV-seronegative.

The chain links TRBV9 to TRBJ1-3; the D is unclear. CDR1 is SGDLS and CDR2 is YYNGEE in the germline V gene. Trimming removed 3 bases from V and 0 bases from J, with 10 bases in between. The length of the CDR3 is 15 residues. As DNA, the CDR3 is TGTGCCAGCAGCGAAGACCGACTCTCTGGAAACACCATATATTTT. Its protein is CASSEDRLSGNTIYF.

In this sample, this clone turned up once. The V gene is TRBV7-2, the J gene TRBJ2-7, with 9 bases aligning to TRBD1. The CDR3 has 17 residues. The V and J ends lost 1 base and 5 bases, in that order; junction bases with no gene match: 12. In germline, CDR1 is SGHTA, CDR2 FQGNSA. The CDR3 is CASSLGDRAFSPHEQYF. In DNA, the CDR3 is TGTGCCAGCAGCTTAGGGGACAGGGCTTTTTCGCCCCACGAGCAGTACTTC. Full variable domain (remainder filled in from reference TRBV7-2 and TRBJ2-7): GAGVSQSPSNKVTEKGKDVELRCDPISGHTALYWYRQSLGQGLEFLIYFQGNSAPDKSGLPSDRFSAERTGGSVSTLTIQRTQQEDSAVYLCASSLGDRAFSPHEQYFGPGTRLTVT.

This sequence joins TRBV11-3 and TRBJ2-7; tentative D call: TRBD1 (5 bases). The CDR3 consists of 12 residues. V lost 3 bases and J lost 6, with 9 bases in between. CDR1 is SGHNT, CDR2 YENEEA, per germline. The CDR3 sequence: CASSFLGREQYF. The CDR3 DNA reads as TGTGCCAGCAGCTTTTTGGGGCGCGAGCAGTACTTC.

The chain employs TRBV10-1 and TRBJ2-7; 7 nucleotides align to TRBD1. The V gene end was trimmed by 6 bases and the J gene end by 0 bases; junction bases not matched to a gene: 8. The CDR3 has 15 residues. Germline assignment: CDR1 WNHNN and CDR2 SYGVQD (reference sequence). CDR3 in DNA: TGCGCCAGCAGCGGGACAGTCAAGAGCTCCTACGAGCAGTACTTC. Its translation: CASSGTVKSSYEQYF.

Turning to this clone: One end of the junction is discordant with germline, which a read error may explain. The V and J genes are TRBV14 and TRBJ1-4; maybe TRBD1 (6 bases). The germline V gene encodes CDR1 SGHDN and CDR2 FVKESK. The CDR3 is 13 residues long. Written as DNA, the CDR3 is TGTGCCAGCAGCGGCCAAGCGGGGGGCGCCGCGATTTTT. Protein sequence: CASSGQAGGAAIF. The full variable domain, its missing parts supplied by reference TRBV14 and TRBJ1-4, is EAGVTQFPSHSVIEKGQTVTLRCDPISGHDNLYWYRRVMGKEIKFLLHFVKESKQDESGMPNNRFLAERTGGTYSTLKVQPAELEDSGVYFCASSGQAGGAAIFGSGTQLSVL.

The chain links TRBV5-1 to TRBJ2-3, with D possibly being TRBD2 (6 bases). V was trimmed by 0 bases and J by 1 base, leaving 15 bases between them. This CDR3 contains 17 residues. From germline, CDR1 is SGHRS and CDR2 YFSETQ. Here the CDR3 reads CASSLDRAAGRTDTQYF. The DNA for the CDR3 is TGCGCCAGCAGCTTGGACCGGGCAGCGGGTCGCACAGATACGCAGTATTTT.

The CDR3 here is CASSLSQGYEQYF. CDR3 nucleotides: TGTGCCAGCAGTTTATCTCAGGGGTACGAGCAGTACTTC. The rearrangement uses TRBV27 and TRBJ2-7, with D possibly being TRBD1 (6 bases). Germline V gene sequence: CDR1 MNHEY, CDR2 SMNVEV (reference sequence). The CDR3 is 13 amino acids. Trimming left V 0 bases short and J 4 bases short, with 7 bases between.

The chain has TRBV5-1 and TRBJ2-1, with 14 bases that match TRBD2. The CDR3 is made up of 17 amino acids. With 2 bases clipped from V and 3 bases from J, the junction kept 4 bases outside the gene matches. From germline, CDR1 is SGHRS and CDR2 YFSETQ. The CDR3 DNA reads as TGCGCCAGCAGCTTTAAGACTAGCGGGGGGGGCTACAATGAGCAGTTCTTC. As protein: CASSFKTSGGGYNEQFF. Complete variable domain (other parts from reference TRBV5-1 and TRBJ2-1): KAGVTQTPRYLIKTRGQQVTLSCSPISGHRSVSWYQQTPGQGLQFLFEYFSETQRNKGNFPGRFSGRQFSNSRSEMNVSTLELGDSALYLCASSFKTSGGGYNEQFFGPGTRLTVL.

The chain is built from TRBV7-2 and TRBJ2-5, with 7 bases that match TRBD2. This CDR3 is built from 13 residues. With 5 bases clipped from V and 4 bases from J, the junction kept 4 bases outside the gene matches. The germline V gene has CDR1 SGHTA and CDR2 FQGNSA. As DNA, the CDR3 is TGTGCCAGCAGCCGAGCGGGGAGAGAGACCCAGTACTTC. Amino acid sequence: CASSRAGRETQYF.

The chain carries TRBV10-3 and TRBJ2-5; D call uncertain. TRBJ2-7 matches the DNA end more closely, so the J call is doubtful. This CDR3 contains 11 residues. The germline V gene has CDR1 ENHRY and CDR2 SYGVKD. CDR3 sequence reads: CAISENYEQYF. As DNA, the CDR3 is TGTGCCATCAGTGAGAACTACGAGCAGTACTTC.

V gene TRBV28 combines with J gene TRBJ1-2, with TRBD1 identical over 7 bases. CDR1 MDHEN and CDR2 SYDVKM come from the germline V gene. The CDR3 runs to 11 residues. V lost 9 bases and J lost 6; bases outside the gene matches: 4. CDR3 coding DNA: TGTGCCAGTCGGACAGGAGATGGCTACACCTTC. Its protein is CASRTGDGYTF.

The chain carries TRBV28 and TRBJ2-7, with TRBD1 matching over 7 bases. CDR3 length equals 16 residues. CDR1 MDHEN and CDR2 SYDVKM come from the germline V gene. The ends lost 6 bases at V and 0 bases at J; junction bases unmatched: 11. Here the CDR3 DNA reads TGTGCCAGCAGAAAACTACAGGGGACGGTCTCCTACGAGCAGTACTTC. Protein product: CASRKLQGTVSYEQYF.

The chain employs TRBV6-6 and TRBJ1-2, with 9 bases matching TRBD1. This CDR3 is built from 15 residues. The germline V gene has CDR1 MNHNY and CDR2 SVGAGI (reference sequence). The V segment lost 0 bases and the J segment 3 bases; nucleotides outside the gene matches: 2. Here the CDR3 DNA reads TGTGCCAGCAGTTACTCAGACAGGGGGGACTATGGCTACACCTTC. This sequence encodes CASSYSDRGDYGYTF.

This chain links TRBV10-1 with TRBJ1-2, with D uncertain. The CDR3 has 16 residues. The germline gives CDR1 WNHNN, CDR2 SYGVQD (reference sequence). V was pared by 4 bases and J by 8 bases, with 23 bases between. CDR3 DNA: TGCGCCAGCAGTGGGGCTCTTCGCGATCTGTCTTTGGGCTACACCTTC. It encodes CASSGALRDLSLGYTF.

The chain combines TRBV4-3 with TRBJ2-2, with 11 bases matching TRBD1. CDR1 is LGHNA, CDR2 YSLEER, per germline. V lost 0 bases and J lost 6; bases outside the gene matches: 12. The CDR3 runs 19 residues. The CDR3 region has the DNA TGCGCCAGCAGCCAAGAGTCCGGACAGGGGGCGCCCCCGCCCGGGGAGCTGTTTTTT. This translates into CASSQESGQGAPPPGELFF.

V and J are TRBV28 and TRBJ2-6; 9 nucleotides align to TRBD1. The CDR3 is made up of 19 amino acids. V gave up 6 bases and J gave up 4 bases; unmatched junction bases: 16. Per germline, CDR1 MDHEN and CDR2 SYDVKM. CDR3 protein: CASSFGTGLLWSGANVLTF. Written as DNA, the CDR3 is TGTGCCAGCAGCTTCGGGACAGGGTTATTATGGTCCGGGGCCAACGTCCTGACTTTC.

J is TRBJ2-1 and V is TRBV4-3; no definite D call. Germline-derived CDR1 and CDR2 are LGHNA and YSLEER. The CDR3 has 14 amino acids. V lost 0 bases and J lost 4, with 7 bases in between. The CDR3 protein is CASSQENTYNEQFF. The CDR3 DNA is TGCGCCAGCAGCCAAGAGAATACTTACAATGAGCAGTTCTTC.

A few counts support this clone. The chain has TRBV10-3 and TRBJ1-1, with TRBD1 matching over 7 bases. Germline CDR1 reads ENHRY; CDR2 reads SYGVKD. V dropped 0 bases and J dropped 7; count of bases not matched to a gene: 5. The CDR3 has 14 amino acids. The DNA for the CDR3 is TGTGCCATCAGTGAGTCAAGGGGGCTAAGTGAAGCTTTCTTT. Translating it yields CAISESRGLSEAFF.

This clone turned up a few times. The CDR3 loop reads CASSLDRGRTYEQYF. DNA of the CDR3: TGTGCCAGCAGCTTGGACAGGGGGAGGACCTACGAGCAGTACTTC. The chain recombines TRBV7-2 with TRBJ2-7; 10 bases map to TRBD1. The germline CDR1 and CDR2 sequences are SGHTA and FQGNSA. The CDR3 loop spans 15 amino acids. V was pared by 3 bases and J by 2 bases, with 4 bases of the junction left unmatched.

The rearrangement links TRBV6-5 to TRBJ1-1, with D possibly TRBD1 on 6 matching bases. CDR1 is MNHEY, CDR2 SVGAGI, per germline. Trimming shortened V by 6 bases and J by 5 bases, and 13 bases separated the two germline ends. The CDR3 covers 13 residues. The CDR3: CASRSTGRTEAFF. CDR3 nucleotide sequence: TGTGCCAGCAGGTCGACAGGAAGAACTGAAGCTTTCTTT.

The J gene is TRBJ2-5, the V gene TRBV6-5; 8 bases are a match to TRBD1. The V segment lost 5 bases and the J segment 4 bases; nucleotides outside the gene matches: 3. There are 13 residues in the CDR3. CDR1 MNHEY and CDR2 SVGAGI come from the germline V gene. In DNA form, the CDR3 reads TGTGCCAGCAGTCCCAGGGGGCGAGAGACCCAGTACTTC. It translates to CASSPRGRETQYF.

The chain joins TRBV5-4 to TRBJ2-5; TRBD1 might be the D (5 bases). CDR1 and CDR2 from the germline V gene are SGHNT and YYREEE (reference sequence). The V end lost 4 bases, the J end lost 1 base, and 8 bases lay between the germline ends. The CDR3 covers 13 residues. The CDR3 here is CASSQDSQETQYF. CDR3 DNA sequence: TGTGCCAGCAGCCAAGACAGCCAAGAGACCCAGTACTTC.

The J gene is TRBJ2-3, the V gene TRBV4-2; 11 positions match TRBD2. Germline trimming cut 1 base from V and 3 bases from J; bases unmatched to any gene: 3. CDR1 LGHNA and CDR2 YNFKEQ come from the germline V gene. The CDR3 is 16 amino acids. For the CDR3, the DNA is TGTGCCAGCAGCCAAGGCCCTAGCGGGGGGACAGATACGCAGTATTTT. Its protein product is CASSQGPSGGTDTQYF.

This chain joins TRBV9 and TRBJ2-1; the D is unclear. CDR3 size: 17 residues. Germline lookup yields CDR1 SGDLS and CDR2 YYNGEE. The ends were cut back, 0 bases at V and 2 bases at J, with 15 bases in the middle. For the CDR3, the DNA is TGTGCCAGCAGCGTAGAAGATTTGGGCGCTACCTACAATGAGCAGTTCTTC. This translates into CASSVEDLGATYNEQFF.